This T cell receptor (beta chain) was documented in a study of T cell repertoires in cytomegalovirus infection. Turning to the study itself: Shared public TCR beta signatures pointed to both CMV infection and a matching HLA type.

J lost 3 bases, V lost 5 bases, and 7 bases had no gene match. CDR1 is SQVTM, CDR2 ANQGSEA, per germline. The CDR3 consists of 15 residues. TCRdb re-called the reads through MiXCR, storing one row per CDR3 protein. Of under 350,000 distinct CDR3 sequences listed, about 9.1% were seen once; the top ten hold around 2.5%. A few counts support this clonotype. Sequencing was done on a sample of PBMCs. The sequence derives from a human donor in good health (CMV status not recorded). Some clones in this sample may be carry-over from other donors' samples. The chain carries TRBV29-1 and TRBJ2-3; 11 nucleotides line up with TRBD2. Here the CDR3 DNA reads TGCAGCGTTCCAAAGGCTAGCGGGGGGACAGATACGCAGTATTTT. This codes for CSVPKASGGTDTQYF.